The source of this T cell receptor beta chain is a study of blood T cell repertoires in COVID-19. TCRdb's copy holds only in-frame clones and misses some; the assay was immunoSEQ multiplex PCR. The table records fewer than 450,000 clones, less than 90% of them present only once. With 2 bases clipped from V and 5 bases from J, the junction kept 11 bases outside the gene matches. This CDR3 region has 16 residues. In germline, CDR1 is SGHVS, CDR2 FQNEAQ. The receptor was derived from a woman aged 25 to 39 who had recovered from COVID-19. The chain links TRBV7-8 to TRBJ1-2; 7 bases line up with TRBD1. The sequencing sample was made of PBMCs or T cells enriched from blood (not recorded which). CDR3 bases: TGTGCCAGCAGCTTATTTAGCCAGGGGGGTTATTATGGCTACACCTTC. It encodes CASSLFSQGGYYGYTF.